This T cell receptor beta chain was retrieved from a study of T cell changes during pregnancy in multiple sclerosis. Only in-frame clones appear in the TCRdb table, and some are missing; sequencing was by immunoSEQ multiplex PCR. The sample contains around 100,000 clones, approximately 94% of which appear only once. After removal of 4 bases from V and 5 bases from J, the junction contained 9 bases not matched to a gene. The CDR3 is made up of 16 amino acids. Germline CDR1 MNHNS, CDR2 SASEGT. Material: peripheral blood, obtained before pregnancy. The TCR comes from a female donor with multiple sclerosis, enrolled in a pregnancy study. The rearrangement uses TRBV6-1 and TRBJ2-7; 12 positions match TRBD2. In nucleotides, the CDR3 is TGTGCCAGCAGTGCCAGACTAGCGGGAGTAAGCAACGAGCAGTACTTC. This gives the protein CASSARLAGVSNEQYF.